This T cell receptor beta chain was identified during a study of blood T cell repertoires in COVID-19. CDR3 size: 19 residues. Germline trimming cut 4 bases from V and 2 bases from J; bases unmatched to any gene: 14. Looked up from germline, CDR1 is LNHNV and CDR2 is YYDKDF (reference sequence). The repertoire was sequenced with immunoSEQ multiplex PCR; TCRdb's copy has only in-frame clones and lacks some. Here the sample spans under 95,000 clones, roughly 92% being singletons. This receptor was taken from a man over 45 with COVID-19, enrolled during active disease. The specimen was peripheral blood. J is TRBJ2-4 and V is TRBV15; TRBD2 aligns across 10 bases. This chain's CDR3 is CATSTNRASGSGSKNIQYF. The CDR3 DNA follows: TGTGCCACCAGCACAAATAGGGCTAGCGGGAGCGGGTCCAAAAACATTCAGTACTTC.